Sequencing of this T cell receptor beta chain was carried out in a study of neoadjuvant anti-PD-1 for oral cavity cancer. Study-level background: Patients mostly received three to four biweekly nivolumab doses at 3 mg/kg before surgery. Patients without progression received a fourth nivolumab dose around day 43, then surgical resection on days 50-56.

Whole-study findings and limits: With three patients per group, TCR findings need larger cohorts. Higher pretreatment Treg/Th17 ratios tracked higher pretreatment blood clonality.

Germline CDR1 is MNHNS and CDR2 is SASEGT. The CDR3 runs 15 residues. V gave up 6 bases and J gave up 5 bases, with 16 bases separating them. A note on this clone: Its antigen is not known.

TCRdb's copy holds only in-frame clones and misses some; the assay was immunoSEQ multiplex PCR. The sample shows roughly 16,000 clones, about 60% of them seen only once. The sequences come from PBMCs, collected before nivolumab (anti-PD-1) treatment. This TCR came from a person aged 35-79 years with oral cavity squamous cell carcinoma. The chain employs TRBV6-1 and TRBJ1-4; D gene unclear. CDR3 sequence: CASRPQGGGNEKLFF. CDR3 sequence (DNA): TGTGCCAGCAGGCCCCAAGGCGGAGGGAATGAAAAACTGTTTTTT.